One and the same sample provided the 13 T cell receptor beta chains below, sequenced in a study of OX40 agonist ivuxolimab in advanced cancers. TCRdb keeps only in-frame clones here, not all; method: immunoSEQ multiplex PCR. The repertoire has 40,000 to 60,000 clones, 80% to 90% of them found once; the top ten carry 3% to 4%. The material sequenced was CD4+ or CD8+ T cells sorted from blood, taken in a trial of the OX40 agonist ivuxolimab. These receptor sequences come from an adult with an advanced solid tumor such as melanoma, head and neck, liver or kidney cancer.

This clone was picked up one time. V and J are TRBV5-4 and TRBJ2-3; D unclear. CDR3 length: 14 amino acids. V was pared by 4 bases and J by 4 bases, with 13 bases between. Germline V gene data show CDR1 as SGHNT and CDR2 as YYREEE (reference sequence). The CDR3 DNA reads as TGTGCCAGCAGCACCTCAGAAAGCGCAGATACGCAGTATTTT. Translating it yields CASSTSESADTQYF.

J is TRBJ1-4 and V is TRBV7-2, with a tentative D call TRBD1 (6 bases). Germline CDR1 SGHTA, CDR2 FQGNSA. This CDR3 has 15 residues. V was shortened by 5 bases and J by 5 bases, with 15 bases between the two germline ends. For the CDR3, the DNA is TGTGCCAGCAGCCGCCCAGGGGAGATAAATGAAAAACTGTTTTTT. This codes for CASSRPGEINEKLFF.

This CDR3 reads CASSLVSGFSYEQYF. CDR3 coding DNA: TGTGCCAGCAGCTTAGTTTCGGGATTCTCCTACGAGCAGTACTTC. The chain combines TRBV11-2 with TRBJ2-7, with D possibly matching TRBD2 (5 bases). The germline gives CDR1 SGHAT, CDR2 FQNNGV. The CDR3 has 15 amino acids. The V gene lost 1 base and the J gene lost 0 bases, with 10 bases spanning the gap. Filled out from reference TRBV11-2 and TRBJ2-7, the complete variable domain reads EAGVAQSPRYKIIEKRQSVAFWCNPISGHATLYWYQQILGQGPKLLIQFQNNGVVDDSQLPKDRFSAERLKGVDSTLKIQPAKLEDSAVYLCASSLVSGFSYEQYFGPGTRLTVT.

Here the CDR3 DNA reads TGTGCCAGCAGTTTACGTTGGGAGGGAGGCCCGGCTAATTCACCCCTCCACTTT. Protein: CASSLRWEGGPANSPLHF. This chain joins TRBV28 and TRBJ1-6; D not resolved. This CDR3 comprises 18 residues. The V end lost 2 bases, the J end lost 6 bases, and 20 bases lay between the germline ends. CDR1 and CDR2 (germline): MDHEN, SYDVKM.

The DNA for the CDR3 is TGTGCCAGTAGTTCGGAACAAACCTACGAGCAGTACTTC. Protein product: CASSSEQTYEQYF. The chain couples TRBV19 to TRBJ2-7; D remains ambiguous. Trimming left V 5 bases short and J 2 bases short, with 10 bases between. The germline V gene encodes CDR1 LNHDA and CDR2 SQIVND (reference sequence). This CDR3 has 13 amino acids. The variable domain in full, completed from reference TRBV19 and TRBJ2-7, reads DGGITQSPKYLFRKEGQNVTLSCEQNLNHDAMYWYRQDPGQGLRLIYYSQIVNDFQKGDIAEGYSVSREKKESFPLTVTSAQKNPTAFYLCASSSEQTYEQYFGPGTRLTVT.

The chain is built from TRBV5-6 and TRBJ2-3; D call uncertain. The germline gives CDR1 SGHDT, CDR2 YYEEEE. The CDR3 length is 14 residues. Between the trimmed V and J ends, which lost 1 base and 0 bases, there was a span of 6 bases. Here the CDR3 DNA reads TGTGCCAGCAGCTTGATCGATAGCACAGATACGCAGTATTTT. It is translated as CASSLIDSTDTQYF.

In DNA form, the CDR3 reads TGTGCCAGCAGTACCTCCGGACGGAACCTGGGAGAGCAGTACTTC. This codes for CASSTSGRNLGEQYF. The V and J genes are TRBV28 and TRBJ2-7; no reliable D call. The CDR3 spans 15 residues. V gave up 5 bases and J gave up 7 bases, with 21 bases separating them. Germline V gene data show CDR1 as MDHEN and CDR2 as SYDVKM. The full variable domain, in which reference TRBV28 and TRBJ2-7 provide the parts outside the CDR3, is DVKVTQSSRYLVKRTGEKVFLECVQDMDHENMFWYRQDPGLGLRLIYFSYDVKMKEKGDIPEGYSVSREKKERFSLILESASTNQTSMYLCASSTSGRNLGEQYFGPGTRLTVT.

V gene TRBV19 combines with J gene TRBJ1-1, with D perhaps matching TRBD1 (5 bases). Trimming pared 6 bases from V and 5 bases from J, leaving 10 bases between. The CDR3 has 12 residues. Germline CDR1 LNHDA, CDR2 SQIVND (reference sequence). The CDR3 coding sequence is TGTGCCAGTAGCCAAAGACAGACTGAAGCTTTCTTT. Its protein is CASSQRQTEAFF.

The chain has TRBV18 and TRBJ2-7; 9 positions agree with TRBD1. Germline V gene sequence: CDR1 KGHSH, CDR2 LQKENI. Trimming took 6 bases from V and 6 from J; bases not matched to a gene: 9. The CDR3 totals 14 residues. CDR3 in DNA: TGTGCCAGCTCCCCCGGGACAGGGCTAGTCGAGCAGTACTTC. Translating gives CASSPGTGLVEQYF.

The chain has TRBV7-9 and TRBJ2-5; 10 nucleotides match TRBD1. The CDR3 is 15 residues long. In germline, CDR1 is SEHNR, CDR2 FQNEAQ (reference sequence). V trimming: 6 bases; J trimming: 5 bases; junction bases outside the gene matches: 9. The CDR3 nucleotides read TGTGCCAGCAGATCCGGGACAGGGGTCTGGGAGACCCAGTACTTC. It is translated as CASRSGTGVWETQYF. The full variable domain, in which reference TRBV7-9 and TRBJ2-5 provide the parts outside the CDR3, is DTGVSQNPRHKITKRGQNVTFRCDPISEHNRLYWYRQTLGQGPEFLTYFQNEAQLEKSRLLSDRFSAERPKGSFSTLEIQRTEQGDSAMYLCASRSGTGVWETQYFGPGTRLLVL.

The J gene is TRBJ2-1, the V gene TRBV7-6; 8 bases match TRBD2. The CDR3 sequence is 16 residues long. CDR1 is SGHVS and CDR2 is FNYEAQ in the germline V gene. Trimming removed 5 bases from V and 3 bases from J; junction bases left unmatched: 9. CDR3 sequence reads: CASSRPGRAGYNEQFF. CDR3 nucleotide sequence: TGTGCCAGCAGCCGGCCCGGGAGGGCAGGCTACAATGAGCAGTTCTTC. Together with reference TRBV7-6 and TRBJ2-1, the CDR3 gives the full variable domain: GAGVSQSPRYKVTKRGQDVALRCDPISGHVSLYWYRQALGQGPEFLTYFNYEAQQDKSGLPNDRFSAERPEGSISTLTIQRTEQRDSAMYRCASSRPGRAGYNEQFFGPGTRLTVL.

This clone was observed once. The rearrangement uses TRBV29-1 and TRBJ2-3; no clear D. V lost 3 bases and J lost 3, with 10 bases in between. CDR1 is SQVTM and CDR2 is ANQGSEA in the germline V gene. The CDR3 runs 13 residues. CDR3 residues: CSVDASPTDTQYF. The CDR3 region has the DNA TGCAGCGTTGATGCCTCCCCGACAGATACGCAGTATTTT.

A note on this clone: One junction end disagrees with the germline gene, perhaps due to a read error. The rearrangement uses TRBV7-9 and TRBJ1-4; no reliable D call. CDR3 length: 13 residues. In germline, CDR1 is SEHNR, CDR2 FQNEAQ (reference sequence). CDR3 in amino acids: CASSRPGNEKLLF. As DNA, the CDR3 is TGTGCCAGCAGCCGACCGGGTAATGAAAAACTGCTTTTT.